This T cell receptor (beta chain) appears in the sequencing data of a study of post-analysis software for immune sequencing data. Study findings and constraints: TRBV5-6, TRBV5-1 and TRBV20-1 belonged to a set of a handful of TRBV segments that were more frequent in patients than controls.

Tagging with unique molecular identifiers was a feature of the TCR beta cDNA libraries. Each CDR3 protein is one row after TCRdb ran MiXCR on the PCR reads. The sample lists approximately 730,000 distinct CDR3 sequences, approximately 30% occurring once. Turning to this clonotype: Its antigen remains unidentified.

The V end lost 5 bases, the J end lost 11 bases, and 26 bases lay between the germline ends. The CDR3 loop spans 16 amino acids. This TCR was sampled from a girl aged 5-17 years with multiple sclerosis. V usage is TRBV12-3 or TRBV12-4 and J usage is TRBJ2-3; a weak D match, TRBD1 (6 bases). The sample comprised blood. DNA for the CDR3: TGTGCCAGCAGTCCCTACCTGACAGGTTTGGGAGATGTGCAGTATTTT. Its translation: CASSPYLTGLGDVQYF.